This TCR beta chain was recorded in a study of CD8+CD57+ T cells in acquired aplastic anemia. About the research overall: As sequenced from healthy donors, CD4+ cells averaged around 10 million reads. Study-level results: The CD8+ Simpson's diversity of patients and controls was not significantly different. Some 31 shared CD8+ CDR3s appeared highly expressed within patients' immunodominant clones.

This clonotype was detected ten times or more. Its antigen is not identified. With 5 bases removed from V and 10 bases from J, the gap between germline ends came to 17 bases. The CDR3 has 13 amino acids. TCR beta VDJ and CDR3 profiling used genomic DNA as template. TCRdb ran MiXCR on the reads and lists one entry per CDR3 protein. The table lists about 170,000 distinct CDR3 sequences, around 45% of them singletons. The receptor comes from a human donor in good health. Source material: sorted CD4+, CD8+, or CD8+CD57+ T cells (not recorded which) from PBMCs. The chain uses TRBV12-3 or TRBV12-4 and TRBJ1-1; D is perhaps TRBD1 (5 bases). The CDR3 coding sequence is TGTGCCAGCAGTCCCTCAGGATTAACAGGAGCTTTCTTT. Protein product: CASSPSGLTGAFF.